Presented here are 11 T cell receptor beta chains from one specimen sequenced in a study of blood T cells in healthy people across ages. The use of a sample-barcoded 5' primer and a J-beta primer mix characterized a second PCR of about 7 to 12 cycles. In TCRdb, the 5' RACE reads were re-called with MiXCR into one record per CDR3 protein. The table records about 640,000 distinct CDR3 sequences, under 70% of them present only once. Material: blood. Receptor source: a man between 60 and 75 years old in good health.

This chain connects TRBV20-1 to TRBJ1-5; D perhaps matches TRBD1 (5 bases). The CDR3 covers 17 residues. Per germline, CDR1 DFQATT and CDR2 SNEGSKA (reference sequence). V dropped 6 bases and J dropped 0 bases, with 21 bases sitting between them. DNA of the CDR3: TGCAGTGCCCCGGTGGGGGGGTACAGGCTTAGCAATCAGCCCCAGCATTTT. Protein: CSAPVGGYRLSNQPQHF.

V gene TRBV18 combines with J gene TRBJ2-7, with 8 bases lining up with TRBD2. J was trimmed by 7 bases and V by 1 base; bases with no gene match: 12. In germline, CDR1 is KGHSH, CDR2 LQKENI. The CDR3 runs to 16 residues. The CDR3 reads CASSPRTSGTDNEQYF. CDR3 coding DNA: TGTGCCAGCTCACCACGTACTAGCGGTACCGACAATGAGCAGTACTTC.

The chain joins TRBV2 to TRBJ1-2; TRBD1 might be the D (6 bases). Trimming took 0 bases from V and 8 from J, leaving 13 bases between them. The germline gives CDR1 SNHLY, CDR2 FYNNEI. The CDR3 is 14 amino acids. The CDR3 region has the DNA TGTGCCAGCAGTGAAGCGCAAGGGGGACGGGGCTACACCTTC. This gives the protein CASSEAQGGRGYTF.

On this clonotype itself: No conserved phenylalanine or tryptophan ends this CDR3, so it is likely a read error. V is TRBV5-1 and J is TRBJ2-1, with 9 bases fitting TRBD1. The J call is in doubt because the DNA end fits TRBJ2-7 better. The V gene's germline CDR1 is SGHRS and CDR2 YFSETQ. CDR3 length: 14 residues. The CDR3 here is CASSSGTGSGEQYL. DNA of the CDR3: TGCGCCAGCAGCTCCGGGACAGGGTCGGGAGAGCAGTACTTG.

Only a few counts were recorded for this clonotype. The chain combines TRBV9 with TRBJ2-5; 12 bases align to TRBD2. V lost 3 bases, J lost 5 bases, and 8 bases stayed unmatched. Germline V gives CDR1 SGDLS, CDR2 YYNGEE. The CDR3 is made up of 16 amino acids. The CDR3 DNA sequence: TGTGCCAGCAGCGGCTCTAGCGGGGGGGCCTGGGAGACCCAGTACTTC. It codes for CASSGSSGGAWETQYF.

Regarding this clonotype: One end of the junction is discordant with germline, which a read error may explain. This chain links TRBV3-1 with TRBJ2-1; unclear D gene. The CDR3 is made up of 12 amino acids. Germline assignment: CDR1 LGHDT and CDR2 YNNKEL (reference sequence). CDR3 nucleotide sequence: TGTGCCAGCAGCCAAGATTGGGCGGAGCAGTTATTC. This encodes CASSQDWAEQLF.

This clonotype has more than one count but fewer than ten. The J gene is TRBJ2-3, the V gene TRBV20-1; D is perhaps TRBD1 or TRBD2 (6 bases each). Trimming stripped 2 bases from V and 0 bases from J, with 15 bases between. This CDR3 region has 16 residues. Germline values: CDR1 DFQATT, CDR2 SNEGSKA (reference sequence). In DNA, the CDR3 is TGCAGTGCTAGACCAAACGGGGGCTTTAGCACAGATACGCAGTATTTT. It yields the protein CSARPNGGFSTDTQYF.

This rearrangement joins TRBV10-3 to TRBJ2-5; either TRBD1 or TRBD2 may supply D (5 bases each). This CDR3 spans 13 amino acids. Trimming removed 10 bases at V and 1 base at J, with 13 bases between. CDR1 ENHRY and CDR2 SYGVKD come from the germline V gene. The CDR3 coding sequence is TGTGCCACCGCCTCCGGGACCCAAGAGACCCAGTACTTC. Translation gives CATASGTQETQYF.

CDR3 nucleotides: TGTGCCAGCAGCAAAGGGGGGGTAGCGGGGGACCTCCTATCCTACGAGCAGTACTTC. Translation: CASSKGGVAGDLLSYEQYF. The chain employs TRBV21-1 and TRBJ2-7; the table calls TRBD2, which could not be checked here. TRBV21-1 is noted as a pseudogene. This CDR3 is 19 amino acids long.

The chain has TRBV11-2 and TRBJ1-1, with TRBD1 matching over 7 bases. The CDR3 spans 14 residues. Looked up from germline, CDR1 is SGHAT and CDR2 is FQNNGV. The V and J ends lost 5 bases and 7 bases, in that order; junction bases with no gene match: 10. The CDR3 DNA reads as TGTGCCAGCAGCCTCGACAGGGTAGGATATGAAGCTTTCTTT. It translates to CASSLDRVGYEAFF.

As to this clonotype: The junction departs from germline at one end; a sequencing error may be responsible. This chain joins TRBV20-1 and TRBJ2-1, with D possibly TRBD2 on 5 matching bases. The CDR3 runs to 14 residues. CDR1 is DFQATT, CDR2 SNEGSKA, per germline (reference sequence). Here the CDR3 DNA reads TGCGGTGCTAGCTCCCCCGACTCCGGCAATGAGCAGTTCTTC. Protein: CGASSPDSGNEQFF.